These 19 T cell receptor beta chains share one sample of origin, sequenced in a study of cytomegalovirus exposure and HLA in healthy donors. PCR was performed using 60 Vbeta and 13 Jbeta primers. Assay: immunoSEQ multiplex PCR; the TCRdb copy retains only in-frame clones and omits some. There are fewer than 250,000 clones in the sample; 85% occur only once, and 1% to 1.5% lies in the top ten. Sequencing was done on a sample of PBMCs. The receptors shown here come from a human donor in good health.

The V and J genes are TRBV6-1 and TRBJ2-2; possibly TRBD2 for D (6 bases). The CDR3 totals 14 residues. CDR1 and CDR2 from the germline V gene are MNHNS and SASEGT. Trimming shortened V by 1 base and J by 7 bases, and 10 bases separated the two germline ends. CDR3 residues: CASSEVRGSGELFF. The CDR3 DNA is TGTGCCAGCAGTGAAGTCCGGGGGAGCGGGGAGCTGTTTTTT.

This clone appeared a few times. This rearrangement joins TRBV18 to TRBJ2-5; 8 bases fit TRBD2. CDR3 length: 13 amino acids. V was clipped by 6 bases and J by 5 bases; unmatched bases: 5. Per germline, CDR1 KGHSH and CDR2 LQKENI. CDR3 protein: CASSGRAGETQYF. In DNA form, the CDR3 reads TGTGCCAGCTCCGGGAGGGCCGGGGAGACCCAGTACTTC. The full variable domain, completed using reference TRBV18 and TRBJ2-5, is NAGVMQNPRHLVRRRGQEARLRCSPMKGHSHVYWYRQLPEEGLKFMVYLQKENIIDESGMPKERFSAEFPKEGPSILRIQQVVRGDSAAYFCASSGRAGETQYFGPGTRLLVL.

This chain links TRBV27 with TRBJ1-1, with 7 nucleotides matching TRBD1. The CDR3 covers 15 residues. The germline V gene has CDR1 MNHEY and CDR2 SMNVEV (reference sequence). V lost 7 bases and J lost 1; bases outside the gene matches: 9. In DNA form, the CDR3 reads TGTGCCAGCAAACCCTCGGACAGGAGGAACACTGAAGCTTTCTTT. Residues: CASKPSDRRNTEAFF.

The genes are TRBV6-5 and TRBJ1-5, with D perhaps matching TRBD1 (5 bases). Germline assignment: CDR1 MNHEY and CDR2 SVGAGI. This CDR3 is built from 14 residues. The V end lost 2 bases, the J end lost 7 bases, and 12 bases lay between the germline ends. In nucleotides, the CDR3 is TGTGCCAGCAGTTACGGAGGGGTGGCACAGCCCCAGCATTTT. It yields the protein CASSYGGVAQPQHF.

The chain recombines TRBV25-1 with TRBJ1-5; D is uncertain. This CDR3 spans 16 amino acids. CDR1 and CDR2 (germline): MGHDK, SYGVNS. V lost 3 bases and J 0 bases, leaving 12 bases between the germline ends. CDR3 protein: CASSERDTDSNQPQHF. DNA for the CDR3: TGTGCCAGCAGTGAGCGCGACACAGATAGCAATCAGCCCCAGCATTTT.

The chain couples TRBV19 to TRBJ2-5; D ambiguous. Germline assignment: CDR1 LNHDA and CDR2 SQIVND (reference sequence). Between the trimmed V and J ends, which lost 6 bases and 2 bases, there was a span of 10 bases. CDR3 length: 13 residues. The CDR3 spells CASSTAVQETQYF. CDR3 bases: TGTGCCAGTAGCACAGCCGTGCAAGAGACCCAGTACTTC.

The rearrangement uses TRBV21-1 and TRBJ2-3; whether TRBD2, the table's D call, matches the DNA was not checked. TRBV21-1 is designated a pseudogene. There are 22 residues in the CDR3. This CDR3 reads CASSKSVAGTSGRGSVTDTQYF. CDR3 sequence (DNA): TGTGCCAGCAGCAAATCAGTAGCCGGGACTAGCGGGAGGGGATCCGTAACAGATACGCAGTATTTT.

In DNA, the CDR3 is TGTGCCAGCAGACCAGACAGGATCTTGAACACCGGGGAGCTGTTTTTT. Its translation is CASRPDRILNTGELFF. The chain is built from TRBV27 and TRBJ2-2, with a weak D call TRBD1 (6 bases). Trimming cost V 6 bases and J 1 base, with 15 bases left between them. There are 16 residues in the CDR3. CDR1 MNHEY and CDR2 SMNVEV come from the germline V gene (reference sequence).

This chain connects TRBV4-1 to TRBJ2-1, with TRBD2 matching over 7 bases. The V segment lost 4 bases and the J segment 6 bases; nucleotides outside the gene matches: 12. This CDR3 has 16 amino acids. Germline V lookup: CDR1 MGHRA, CDR2 YSYEKL. The CDR3: CASSPTGEGPRNEQFF. Here the CDR3 DNA reads TGCGCCAGCAGCCCCACGGGGGAGGGCCCTCGCAATGAGCAGTTCTTC.

CDR3 protein: CASSSGQWRYQETQYF. For the CDR3, the DNA is TGTGCCAGCAGCTCAGGACAGTGGAGGTACCAAGAGACCCAGTACTTC. This chain uses TRBV7-8 with TRBJ2-5; D may be TRBD1 (6 bases). Germline assignment: CDR1 SGHVS and CDR2 FQNEAQ. Trimming stripped 4 bases from V and 0 bases from J, with 15 bases between. The CDR3 is 16 amino acids.

DNA for the CDR3: TGTGCCAGCAGCTTAGGTTGGGGGGAGGGCCCGACAGATACGCAGTATTTT. It yields the protein CASSLGWGEGPTDTQYF. The rearrangement links TRBV7-2 to TRBJ2-3, with 7 bases matching TRBD2. The junction had 10 bases not matched to a gene; V was cut back by 1 base and J by 3 bases. The CDR3 spans 17 residues. Per the germline V gene, CDR1 is SGHTA and CDR2 is FQGNSA.

The chain recombines TRBV12-2 with TRBJ2-5; whether TRBD2, the table's D call, matches the DNA was not checked. TRBV12-2 is shown as a pseudogene. This CDR3 comprises 16 residues. Here the CDR3 DNA reads TGTGCAAGTCGCCACCTACTAGCGGGAGGGCCAGAGACCCAGTACTTC. Translating it yields CASRHLLAGGPETQYF.

The V call is TRBV7-8, the J call TRBJ2-7; possibly TRBD2 for D (5 bases). V lost 6 bases to trimming and J lost 7 bases, with 13 bases between them. In germline, CDR1 is SGHVS, CDR2 FQNEAQ. This CDR3 contains 12 residues. CDR3 coding DNA: TGTGCCAGCAGACGGGTCCGCGGGGAGCAGTACTTC. Protein: CASRRVRGEQYF.

This clone appeared once. The chain is built from TRBV10-1 and TRBJ2-7; TRBD1 is a possible D gene (5 bases). Trimming took 4 bases from V and 6 from J, leaving 13 bases between them. The germline V gene encodes CDR1 WNHNN and CDR2 SYGVQD (reference sequence). The CDR3 runs 13 residues. This CDR3 reads CASSGQPTGEQYF. The CDR3 DNA reads as TGCGCCAGCAGTGGACAGCCTACGGGCGAGCAGTACTTC.

The CDR3 sequence is CASRGQGAREQYF. The DNA for the CDR3 is TGTGCCAGCAGAGGGCAGGGGGCTCGGGAGCAGTACTTC. The chain couples TRBV27 to TRBJ2-7, with TRBD1 matching 8 bases. Germline-derived CDR1 and CDR2 are MNHEY and SMNVEV (reference sequence). The length of the CDR3 is 13 residues. The J segment lost 7 bases and the V segment lost 6 bases, leaving 8 bases of the junction unmatched.

The chain has TRBV9 and TRBJ1-3; D is possibly TRBD1 (6 bases). The V end was cut by 3 bases, the J end by 4 bases, with 14 bases between. This CDR3 is 15 amino acids long. From germline, CDR1 is SGDLS and CDR2 YYNGEE. CDR3 nucleotide sequence: TGTGCCAGCAGCGAAACAGGGACCGTAGGAAACACCATATATTTT. This codes for CASSETGTVGNTIYF.

The genes are TRBV2 and TRBJ2-1, with a possible D match to TRBD2 (5 bases). There are 14 residues in the CDR3. The V end was cut by 4 bases, the J end by 6 bases, with 13 bases between. CDR1 is SNHLY and CDR2 is FYNNEI in the germline V gene. The CDR3 bases are TGTGCCAGCAGTGCTCGGTCTAGCCGCAATGAGCAGTTCTTC. Translating gives CASSARSSRNEQFF.

The chain recombines TRBV30 with TRBJ1-3, with TRBD1 identical over 7 bases. The CDR3 totals 14 residues. Trimming at V came to 2 bases and at J to 1 base, leaving 2 bases not matched to a gene. Germline CDR1 and CDR2: GTSNPN and SVGIG (reference sequence). This CDR3 reads CAWSRQGSGNTIYF. The CDR3 bases are TGTGCCTGGAGTCGACAGGGTTCTGGAAACACCATATATTTT. The full variable domain, rest sourced from reference TRBV30 and TRBJ1-3, is SQTIHQWPATLVQPVGSPLSLECTVEGTSNPNLYWYRQAAGRGLQLLFYSVGIGQISSEVPQNLSASRPQDRQFILSSKKLLLSDSGFYLCAWSRQGSGNTIYFGEGSWLTVV.

The chain combines TRBV4-1 with TRBJ1-2, with a weak D call TRBD1 (6 bases). CDR3 size: 15 residues. Trimming pared 1 base from V and 8 bases from J, leaving 17 bases between. CDR1 is MGHRA and CDR2 is YSYEKL in the germline V gene. CDR3 in amino acids: CASSQAGTSLGGYTF. The DNA of the CDR3 is TGCGCCAGCAGCCAAGCAGGGACAAGTTTGGGAGGCTACACCTTC.